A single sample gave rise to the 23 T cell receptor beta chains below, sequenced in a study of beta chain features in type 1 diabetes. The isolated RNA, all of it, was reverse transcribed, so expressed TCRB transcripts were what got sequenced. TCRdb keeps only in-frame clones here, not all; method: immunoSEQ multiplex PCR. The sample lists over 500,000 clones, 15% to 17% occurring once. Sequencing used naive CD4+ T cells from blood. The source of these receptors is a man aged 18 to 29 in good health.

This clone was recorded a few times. CDR3 residues: CATGVPGTDTQYF. The DNA for the CDR3 is TGTGCCACTGGGGTTCCTGGCACAGATACGCAGTATTTT. The V and J genes are TRBV6-5 and TRBJ2-3; unclear D gene. This CDR3 has 13 residues. Germline V lookup: CDR1 MNHEY, CDR2 SVGAGI. The V end lost 10 bases, the J end lost 1 base, and 12 bases lay between the germline ends.

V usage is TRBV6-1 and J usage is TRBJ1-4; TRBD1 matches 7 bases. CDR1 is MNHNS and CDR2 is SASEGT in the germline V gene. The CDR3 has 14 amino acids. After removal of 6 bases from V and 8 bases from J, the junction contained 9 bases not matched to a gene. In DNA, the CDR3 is TGTGCCAGCAGGATACAGGGGCAGGGGGAAAAACTGTTTTTT. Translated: CASRIQGQGEKLFF.

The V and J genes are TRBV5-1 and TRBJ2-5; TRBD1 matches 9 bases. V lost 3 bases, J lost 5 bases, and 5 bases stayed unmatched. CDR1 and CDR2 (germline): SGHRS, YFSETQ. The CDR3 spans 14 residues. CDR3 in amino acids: CASSSPGQGETQYF. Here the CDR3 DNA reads TGCGCCAGCAGCTCTCCGGGACAGGGTGAGACCCAGTACTTC.

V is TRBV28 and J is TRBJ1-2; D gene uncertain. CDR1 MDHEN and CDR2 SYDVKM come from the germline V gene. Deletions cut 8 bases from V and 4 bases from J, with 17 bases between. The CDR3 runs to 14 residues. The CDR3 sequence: CASGIPGPSYGYTF. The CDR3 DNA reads TGTGCCAGCGGTATCCCGGGCCCCTCCTATGGCTACACCTTC.

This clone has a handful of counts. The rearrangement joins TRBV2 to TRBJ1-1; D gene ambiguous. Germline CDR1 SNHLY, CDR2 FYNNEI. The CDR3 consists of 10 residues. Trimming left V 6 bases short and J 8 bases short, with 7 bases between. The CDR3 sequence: CASRAGEAFF. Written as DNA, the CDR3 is TGTGCCAGCAGGGCGGGGGAAGCTTTCTTT.

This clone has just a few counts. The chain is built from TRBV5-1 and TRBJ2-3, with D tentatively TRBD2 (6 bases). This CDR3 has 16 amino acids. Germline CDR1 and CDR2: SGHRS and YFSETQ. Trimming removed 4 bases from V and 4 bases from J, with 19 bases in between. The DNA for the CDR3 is TGCGCCAGCAGCGCTGGGCATCGGGAGATCGCAGATACGCAGTATTTT. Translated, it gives CASSAGHREIADTQYF.

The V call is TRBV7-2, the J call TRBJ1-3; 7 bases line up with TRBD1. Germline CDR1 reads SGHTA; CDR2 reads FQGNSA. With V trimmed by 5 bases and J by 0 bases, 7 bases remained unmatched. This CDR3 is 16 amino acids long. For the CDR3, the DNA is TGTGCCAGCAGCCCCAGGACAGGTTTCTCTGGAAACACCATATATTTT. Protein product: CASSPRTGFSGNTIYF.

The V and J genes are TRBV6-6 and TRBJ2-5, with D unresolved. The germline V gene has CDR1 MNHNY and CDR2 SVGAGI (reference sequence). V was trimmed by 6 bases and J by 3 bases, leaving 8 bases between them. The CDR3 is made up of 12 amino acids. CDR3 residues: CASRPAEETQYF. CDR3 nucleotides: TGTGCCAGCAGGCCAGCTGAAGAGACCCAGTACTTC.

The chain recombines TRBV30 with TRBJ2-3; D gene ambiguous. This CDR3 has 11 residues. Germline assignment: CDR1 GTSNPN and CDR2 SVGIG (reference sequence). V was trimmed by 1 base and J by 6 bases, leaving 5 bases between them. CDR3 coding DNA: TGTGCCTGGAGTGGTGCGGATACGCAGTATTTT. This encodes CAWSGADTQYF.

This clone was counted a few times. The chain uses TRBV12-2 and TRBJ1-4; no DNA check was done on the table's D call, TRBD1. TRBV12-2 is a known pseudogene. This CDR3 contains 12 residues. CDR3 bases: TGTGCAAGTCGCCCCAAACAGGGACAACTGTTTTTT. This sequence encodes CASRPKQGQLFF.

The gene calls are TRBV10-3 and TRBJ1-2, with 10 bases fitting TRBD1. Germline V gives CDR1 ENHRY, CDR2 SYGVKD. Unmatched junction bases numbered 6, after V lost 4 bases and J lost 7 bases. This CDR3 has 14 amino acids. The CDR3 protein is CAISVGTGVIGYTF. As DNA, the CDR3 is TGTGCCATCAGTGTGGGGACAGGGGTTATTGGCTACACCTTC.

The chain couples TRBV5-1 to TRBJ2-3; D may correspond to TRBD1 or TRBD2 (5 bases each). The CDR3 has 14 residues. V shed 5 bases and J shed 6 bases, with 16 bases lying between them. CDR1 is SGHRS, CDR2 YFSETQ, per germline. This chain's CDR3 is CASRPGLETDTQYF. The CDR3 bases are TGCGCCAGCAGACCGGGGCTAGAGACGGATACGCAGTATTTT.

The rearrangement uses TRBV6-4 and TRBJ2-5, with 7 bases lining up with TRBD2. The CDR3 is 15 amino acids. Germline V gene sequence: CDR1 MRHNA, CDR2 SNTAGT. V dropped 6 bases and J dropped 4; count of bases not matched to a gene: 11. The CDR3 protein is CASSPRRGRGETQYF. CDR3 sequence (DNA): TGTGCCAGCAGCCCACGGCGGGGGAGGGGAGAGACCCAGTACTTC.

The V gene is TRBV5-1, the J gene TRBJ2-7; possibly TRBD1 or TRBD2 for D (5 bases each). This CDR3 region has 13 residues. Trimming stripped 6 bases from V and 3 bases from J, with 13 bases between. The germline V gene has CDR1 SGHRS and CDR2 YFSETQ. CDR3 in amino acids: CASKEGTGYEQYF. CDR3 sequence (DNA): TGCGCCAGCAAGGAAGGGACGGGCTACGAGCAGTACTTC.

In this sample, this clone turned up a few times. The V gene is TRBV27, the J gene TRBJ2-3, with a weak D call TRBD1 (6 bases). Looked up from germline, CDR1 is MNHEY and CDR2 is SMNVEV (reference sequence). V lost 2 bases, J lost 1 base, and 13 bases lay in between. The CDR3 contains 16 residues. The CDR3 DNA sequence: TGTGCCAGCAGTTTAATAGGGGGAGCAGGCACAGATACGCAGTATTTT. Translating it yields CASSLIGGAGTDTQYF.

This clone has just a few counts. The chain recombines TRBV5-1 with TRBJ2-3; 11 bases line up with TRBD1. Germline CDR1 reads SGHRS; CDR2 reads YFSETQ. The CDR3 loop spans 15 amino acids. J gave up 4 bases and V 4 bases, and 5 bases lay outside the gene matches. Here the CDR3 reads CASSLRDRGSDTQYF. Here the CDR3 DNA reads TGCGCCAGCAGCCTGCGGGACAGGGGGTCAGATACGCAGTATTTT.

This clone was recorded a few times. Here the CDR3 DNA reads TGTGCCAGCAGCTTAGACAGATTTACTGAAGCTTTCTTT. Translating gives CASSLDRFTEAFF. The chain uses TRBV7-2 and TRBJ1-1; D is ambiguous. Between the trimmed V and J ends, which lost 1 base and 5 bases, there was a span of 8 bases. The germline V gene encodes CDR1 SGHTA and CDR2 FQGNSA. The CDR3 length is 13 residues.

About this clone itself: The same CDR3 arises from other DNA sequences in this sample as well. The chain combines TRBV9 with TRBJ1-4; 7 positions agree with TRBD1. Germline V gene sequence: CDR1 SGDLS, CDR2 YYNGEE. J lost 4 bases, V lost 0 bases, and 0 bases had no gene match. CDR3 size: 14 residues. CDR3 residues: CASSVGQGNEKLFF. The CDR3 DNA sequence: TGTGCCAGCAGCGTAGGACAGGGTAATGAAAAACTGTTTTTT.

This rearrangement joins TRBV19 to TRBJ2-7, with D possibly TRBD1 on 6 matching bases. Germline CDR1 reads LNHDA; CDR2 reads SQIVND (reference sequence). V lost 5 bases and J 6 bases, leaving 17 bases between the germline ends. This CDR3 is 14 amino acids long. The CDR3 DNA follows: TGTGCCAGTAGTGTCTCGACAGGTGTCAGCGAGCAGTACTTC. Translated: CASSVSTGVSEQYF.

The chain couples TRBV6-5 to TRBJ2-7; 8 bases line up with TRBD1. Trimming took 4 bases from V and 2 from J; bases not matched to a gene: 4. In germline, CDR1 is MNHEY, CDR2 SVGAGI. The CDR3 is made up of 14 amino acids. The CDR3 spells CASSFRDRTYEQYF. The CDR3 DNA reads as TGTGCCAGCAGTTTTCGGGACAGGACCTACGAGCAGTACTTC.

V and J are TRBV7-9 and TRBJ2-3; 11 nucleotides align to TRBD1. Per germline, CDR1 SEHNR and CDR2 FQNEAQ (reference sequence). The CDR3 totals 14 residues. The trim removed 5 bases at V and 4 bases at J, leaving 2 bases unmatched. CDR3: CASSRTGGADTQYF. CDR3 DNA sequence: TGTGCCAGCAGCCGGACAGGGGGCGCAGATACGCAGTATTTT.

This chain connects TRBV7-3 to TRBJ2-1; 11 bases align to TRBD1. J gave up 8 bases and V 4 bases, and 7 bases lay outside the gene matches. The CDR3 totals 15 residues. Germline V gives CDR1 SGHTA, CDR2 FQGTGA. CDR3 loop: CASSSGQGAIDEQFF. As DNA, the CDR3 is TGTGCCAGCAGCTCCGGACAGGGGGCGATCGATGAGCAGTTCTTC. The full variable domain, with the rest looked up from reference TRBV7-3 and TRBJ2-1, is GAGVSQTPSNKVTEKGKYVELRCDPISGHTALYWYRQSLGQGPEFLIYFQGTGAADDSGLPNDRFFAVRPEGSVSTLKIQRTERGDSAVYLCASSSGQGAIDEQFFGPGTRLTVL.

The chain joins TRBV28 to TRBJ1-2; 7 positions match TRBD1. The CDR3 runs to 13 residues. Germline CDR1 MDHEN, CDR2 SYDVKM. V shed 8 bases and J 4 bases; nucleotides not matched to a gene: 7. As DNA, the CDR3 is TGTGCCAGCGATGAAAGGGGGCTCTATGGCTACACCTTC. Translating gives CASDERGLYGYTF.